These 31 T cell receptor beta chains were all obtained from the same sample, sequenced in a study of blood T cell repertoires in COVID-19. The data were produced by immunoSEQ multiplex PCR, yet TCRdb's version contains in-frame clones alone and is incomplete. Among about 140,000 clones listed, 75% to 85% were seen once. The sample taken for sequencing was peripheral blood. The receptors stem from a man in his forties or fifties with acute or convalescent COVID-19.

J is TRBJ2-7 and V is TRBV6-6; 10 positions match TRBD2. The CDR3 is 15 amino acids. J was trimmed by 1 base and V by 6 bases; bases with no gene match: 6. CDR1 is MNHNY, CDR2 SVGAGI, per germline (reference sequence). The CDR3 nucleotides read TGTGCCAGCAGATCCGGGACTAGCGCATCCTACGAGCAGTACTTC. It specifies CASRSGTSASYEQYF.

This clone was counted between two and nine times. The chain carries TRBV9 and TRBJ2-7, with D unclear. Germline V gene lookup returns CDR1 SGDLS and CDR2 YYNGEE. The CDR3 length is 11 residues. V was shortened by 4 bases and J by 7 bases, with 9 bases between the two germline ends. In nucleotides, the CDR3 is TGTGCCAGCAGCCCAGGTCGGGAGCAGTACTTC. Translating it yields CASSPGREQYF.

The chain is built from TRBV14 and TRBJ2-7, with 7 bases lining up with TRBD1. CDR1 is SGHDN, CDR2 FVKESK, per germline. The V gene end was trimmed by 3 bases and the J gene end by 6 bases; junction bases not matched to a gene: 11. The CDR3 sequence is 15 residues long. CDR3 nucleotides: TGTGCCAGCAGCCACAGGGGGAACTCCTTTGTCGAGCAGTACTTC. The encoded protein is CASSHRGNSFVEQYF.

The rearrangement uses TRBV6-5 and TRBJ1-5; possibly TRBD1 for D (6 bases). Germline CDR1 is MNHEY and CDR2 is SVGAGI. This CDR3 comprises 14 residues. The germline V and J ends were trimmed by 4 bases and 3 bases, with 10 bases remaining between them. The CDR3 spells CASSLQGPNQPQHF. The CDR3 nucleotides read TGTGCCAGCAGTTTACAGGGACCCAATCAGCCCCAGCATTTT.

The chain recombines TRBV7-2 with TRBJ1-1, with TRBD1 matching 7 bases. Trimming removed 1 base from V and 8 bases from J; junction bases left unmatched: 7. Germline CDR1 reads SGHTA; CDR2 reads FQGNSA. This CDR3 has 14 amino acids. The CDR3 sequence is CASSLEGGGREAFF. The CDR3 coding sequence is TGTGCCAGCAGCTTAGAAGGGGGCGGTCGAGAAGCTTTCTTT.

The chain couples TRBV7-8 to TRBJ1-1, with TRBD1 identical over 9 bases. Trimming removed 1 base from V and 3 bases from J; junction bases left unmatched: 12. Germline V gene sequence: CDR1 SGHVS, CDR2 FQNEAQ. There are 18 residues in the CDR3. Here the CDR3 DNA reads TGTGCCAGCAGCTTAGTAGTAGACAGGGGGTCAACCCACACTGAAGCTTTCTTT. It specifies CASSLVVDRGSTHTEAFF.

The rearrangement joins TRBV12-3 or TRBV12-4 to TRBJ1-2; 8 positions agree with TRBD1. CDR3 length: 13 residues. V trimming: 2 bases; J trimming: 8 bases; junction bases outside the gene matches: 4. CDR3 residues: CASSLRQGRGYTF. The CDR3 DNA is TGTGCCAGCAGTTTACGACAGGGGAGAGGCTACACCTTC.

This chain connects TRBV4-1 to TRBJ1-4; D unresolved. Germline assignment: CDR1 MGHRA and CDR2 YSYEKL. CDR3 length: 16 residues. V gave up 6 bases and J gave up 5 bases, with 19 bases separating them. CDR3 nucleotides: TGCGCCAGCAGGACACAACCGGGGTCGGAAAATGAAAAACTGTTTTTT. The encoded protein is CASRTQPGSENEKLFF.

The chain carries TRBV2 and TRBJ1-1; 7 bases are shared with TRBD1. The CDR3 is made up of 11 amino acids. J was trimmed by 8 bases and V by 6 bases; bases with no gene match: 3. Germline CDR1 and CDR2: SNHLY and FYNNEI. In DNA form, the CDR3 reads TGTGCCAGCAGCGGGACAGAAGAAGCTTTCTTT. Translation gives CASSGTEEAFF.

The chain carries TRBV19 and TRBJ1-5, with 8 bases matching TRBD1. J gave up 4 bases and V 2 bases, and 4 bases lay outside the gene matches. The germline CDR1 and CDR2 sequences are LNHDA and SQIVND (reference sequence). CDR3 length equals 15 residues. The CDR3: CASSISQGGNQPQHF. The CDR3 DNA follows: TGTGCCAGTAGTATATCACAGGGGGGTAATCAGCCCCAGCATTTT.

The chain couples TRBV10-1 to TRBJ2-7; the D is unclear. The CDR3 length is 14 residues. Trimming left V 0 bases short and J 4 bases short, with 10 bases between. Germline V lookup: CDR1 WNHNN, CDR2 SYGVQD (reference sequence). The CDR3 loop reads CASSESGGVYEQYF. The DNA for the CDR3 is TGCGCCAGCAGTGAGTCAGGCGGTGTGTACGAGCAGTACTTC.

V is TRBV6-5 and J is TRBJ2-3; D possibly corresponds to TRBD2 (5 bases). The V end was cut by 6 bases, the J end by 3 bases, with 13 bases between. This CDR3 is 14 amino acids long. Germline-derived CDR1 and CDR2 are MNHEY and SVGAGI. The CDR3 reads CASRIQVATDTQYF. As DNA, the CDR3 is TGTGCCAGCAGGATCCAAGTAGCGACAGATACGCAGTATTTT.

CDR3 amino acids: CASSIQGWTVNSNQPQHF. The DNA of the CDR3 is TGTGCCAGTAGTATCCAGGGCTGGACAGTTAATAGCAATCAGCCCCAGCATTTT. The chain joins TRBV19 to TRBJ1-5; TRBD1 is a possible D gene (6 bases). The germline V and J ends were trimmed by 3 bases and 0 bases, with 18 bases remaining between them. The CDR3 contains 18 residues. Germline V CDR1 and CDR2: LNHDA, SQIVND (reference sequence).

The chain links TRBV2 to TRBJ1-2; possibly TRBD1 for D (5 bases). The V gene lost 3 bases and the J gene lost 8 bases, with 16 bases spanning the gap. CDR1 and CDR2 (germline): SNHLY, FYNNEI. This CDR3 has 14 amino acids. The CDR3 here is CASSDLLGAGGYTF. The CDR3 region has the DNA TGTGCCAGCAGTGATCTATTAGGGGCAGGGGGCTACACCTTC.

Remarks on this clone: The same CDR3 can be traced to other DNA sequences in this sample. CDR3 nucleotide sequence: TGCGCCAGCAGCTTGACAGGGTCCAACACTGAAGCTTTCTTT. This sequence encodes CASSLTGSNTEAFF. V usage is TRBV5-1 and J usage is TRBJ1-1; TRBD1 is a possible D gene (6 bases). CDR1 is SGHRS, CDR2 YFSETQ, per germline. The CDR3 runs to 14 residues. Trimming cost V 1 base and J 2 bases, with 9 bases left between them. The full variable domain, its missing parts supplied by reference TRBV5-1 and TRBJ1-1, is KAGVTQTPRYLIKTRGQQVTLSCSPISGHRSVSWYQQTPGQGLQFLFEYFSETQRNKGNFPGRFSGRQFSNSRSEMNVSTLELGDSALYLCASSLTGSNTEAFFGQGTRLTVV.

The gene calls are TRBV4-1 and TRBJ1-2; D is perhaps TRBD1 (5 bases). The CDR3 covers 14 residues. V was cut by 0 bases and J by 3 bases, with 8 bases left in between. Germline CDR1 and CDR2: MGHRA and YSYEKL. CDR3 nucleotide sequence: TGCGCCAGCAGCCAAGATTCGGGGGACTATGGCTACACCTTC. Translating gives CASSQDSGDYGYTF.

The V call is TRBV5-4, the J call TRBJ2-1; no clear D. The germline V gene encodes CDR1 SGHNT and CDR2 YYREEE (reference sequence). The length of the CDR3 is 15 residues. Trimming left V 3 bases short and J 2 bases short, with 12 bases between. The chain's CDR3 is CASSSGSSPYNEQFF. CDR3 DNA sequence: TGTGCCAGCAGCTCCGGTTCCTCCCCCTACAATGAGCAGTTCTTC. The full variable domain, in which reference TRBV5-4 and TRBJ2-1 provide the parts outside the CDR3, is ETGVTQSPTHLIKTRGQQVTLRCSSQSGHNTVSWYQQALGQGPQFIFQYYREEENGRGNFPPRFSGLQFPNYSSELNVNALELDDSALYLCASSSGSSPYNEQFFGPGTRLTVL.

The genes are TRBV28 and TRBJ1-2; TRBD1 might be the D (6 bases). The V end lost 1 base, the J end lost 4 bases, and 10 bases lay between the germline ends. Germline assignment: CDR1 MDHEN and CDR2 SYDVKM. The CDR3 spans 14 residues. In DNA form, the CDR3 reads TGTGCCAGCAGTTTATCAGGGGTCGGCTATGGCTACACCTTC. It is translated as CASSLSGVGYGYTF.

This clone was detected once. This rearrangement joins TRBV6-6 to TRBJ2-7, with D possibly being TRBD1 (5 bases). Trimming cost V 7 bases and J 2 bases, with 12 bases left between them. The germline gives CDR1 MNHNY, CDR2 SVGAGI (reference sequence). The CDR3 has 13 residues. The CDR3: CASTTGSAYEQYF. CDR3 nucleotide sequence: TGTGCCAGCACTACAGGTTCGGCCTACGAGCAGTACTTC.

The chain links TRBV2 to TRBJ1-4, with 8 bases fitting TRBD1. From germline, CDR1 is SNHLY and CDR2 FYNNEI. The CDR3 is made up of 13 amino acids. The J segment lost 6 bases and the V segment lost 8 bases, leaving 5 bases of the junction unmatched. The CDR3 spells CASGRGRDEKLFF. For the CDR3, the DNA is TGTGCCAGCGGCAGGGGGCGCGATGAAAAACTGTTTTTT.

This clone was detected once. This chain connects TRBV25-1 to TRBJ1-2, with TRBD1 as a possible D gene (5 bases). The germline V and J ends were trimmed by 1 base and 4 bases, with 16 bases remaining between them. The CDR3 has 16 residues. CDR1 and CDR2 (germline): MGHDK, SYGVNS. The CDR3 region is CASSESPPDNRYGYTF. The CDR3 DNA follows: TGTGCCAGCAGTGAATCGCCCCCGGACAACCGCTATGGCTACACCTTC.

J is TRBJ1-1 and V is TRBV18; D unresolved. CDR1 and CDR2 (germline): KGHSH, LQKENI. Trimming removed 2 bases at V and 4 bases at J, with 8 bases between. The CDR3 spans 13 residues. CDR3 DNA sequence: TGTGCCAGCTCACCAGGCCAACCCACTGAAGCTTTCTTT. Its translation: CASSPGQPTEAFF. The full variable domain, in which reference TRBV18 and TRBJ1-1 provide the parts outside the CDR3, is NAGVMQNPRHLVRRRGQEARLRCSPMKGHSHVYWYRQLPEEGLKFMVYLQKENIIDESGMPKERFSAEFPKEGPSILRIQQVVRGDSAAYFCASSPGQPTEAFFGQGTRLTVV.

This chain connects TRBV19 to TRBJ2-7; D unclear. Germline CDR1 is LNHDA and CDR2 is SQIVND (reference sequence). The CDR3 runs 13 residues. Trimming cost V 0 bases and J 4 bases, with 7 bases left between them. The CDR3 loop is CASSIEGRYEQYF. The CDR3 DNA sequence: TGTGCCAGTAGTATAGAGGGCCGGTACGAGCAGTACTTC.

The gene calls are TRBV15 and TRBJ1-2, with D perhaps TRBD1 (5 bases). The CDR3 is 14 residues long. The V end lost 0 bases, the J end lost 5 bases, and 10 bases lay between the germline ends. Per germline, CDR1 LNHNV and CDR2 YYDKDF (reference sequence). CDR3 in DNA: TGTGCCACCAGCAGAGACAGGGATGGGTATGGCTACACCTTC. Its translation: CATSRDRDGYGYTF.

V is TRBV6-1 and J is TRBJ2-1; D uncertain. The CDR3 is 14 amino acids. Trimming cost V 1 base and J 5 bases, with 9 bases left between them. CDR1 MNHNS and CDR2 SASEGT come from the germline V gene. CDR3 protein: CASSEVLLDNEQFF. DNA for the CDR3: TGTGCCAGCAGTGAAGTACTGCTCGACAATGAGCAGTTCTTC.

This clone has more than one count but fewer than ten. The CDR3 sequence is CASSPNPSGSYNEQFF. DNA of the CDR3: TGTGCCAGCTCTCCGAACCCTAGCGGCTCCTACAATGAGCAGTTCTTC. The rearrangement links TRBV18 to TRBJ2-1, with 7 bases that match TRBD2. Losses at the gene ends were 6 bases for V and 0 bases for J; bases not matched to a gene: 8. Germline loops: CDR1 KGHSH, CDR2 LQKENI. The CDR3 runs to 16 residues.

The chain employs TRBV7-9 and TRBJ2-3; no clear D gene. Germline lookup yields CDR1 SEHNR and CDR2 FQNEAQ (reference sequence). V lost 5 bases and J lost 6, with 15 bases in between. The CDR3 extends over 14 amino acids. The CDR3 region is CASSINTLDDTQYF. The DNA of the CDR3 is TGTGCCAGCAGCATCAATACGCTAGACGATACGCAGTATTTT.

V is TRBV28 and J is TRBJ2-7; 11 bases agree with TRBD1. The CDR3 runs 16 residues. From germline, CDR1 is MDHEN and CDR2 SYDVKM. Germline trimming cut 2 bases from V and 3 bases from J; bases unmatched to any gene: 6. CDR3 DNA sequence: TGTGCCAGCAGTTTAACAAGGGACAGGGGGATCTACGAGCAGTACTTC. It encodes CASSLTRDRGIYEQYF.

V gene TRBV5-1 combines with J gene TRBJ2-5, with D possibly being TRBD2 (6 bases). The V gene lost 0 bases and the J gene lost 2 bases, with 11 bases spanning the gap. This CDR3 has 15 residues. The germline V gene encodes CDR1 SGHRS and CDR2 YFSETQ. CDR3 DNA sequence: TGCGCCAGCAGCTTGGCAACGACTAGGCAAGAGACCCAGTACTTC. Encoded protein: CASSLATTRQETQYF.

V usage is TRBV19 and J usage is TRBJ2-1, with TRBD2 identical over 8 bases. Germline CDR1 is LNHDA and CDR2 is SQIVND (reference sequence). Unmatched junction bases numbered 10, after V lost 2 bases and J lost 7 bases. This CDR3 has 16 amino acids. The CDR3 sequence: CASSILGSGGGNEQFF. As DNA, the CDR3 is TGTGCCAGTAGTATATTGGGATCGGGAGGGGGGAATGAGCAGTTCTTC.

V is TRBV2 and J is TRBJ1-2, with 10 bases matching TRBD1. The trim removed 4 bases at V and 7 bases at J, leaving 9 bases unmatched. This CDR3 region has 15 residues. CDR1 and CDR2 from the germline V gene are SNHLY and FYNNEI. CDR3 sequence (DNA): TGTGCCAGCAGTGTAGAAGCCGGGACAGGGGTTGGCTACACCTTC. The encoded protein is CASSVEAGTGVGYTF.